The clone carrying this TCR beta chain was picked up many times. Its specificity is not known. The CDR3 extends over 15 amino acids. Germline CDR1 is SGHTA and CDR2 is FQGTGA. V lost 2 bases and J 3 bases, leaving 14 bases between the germline ends. The sample belongs to a study of T-cell reconstitution after alpha-beta-depleted transplantation in children. Study-level findings and limits: Hyperexpanded clones declined; after one year, newly produced T cells mostly supplied diversity. It was reported that alpha-beta T cells came from several hundred expanded graft clones (about two months after transplant). Surviving recipient T cells and intrathymic progenitors accounted for some patients' high TCRbeta diversity at day 60.

Unique molecular identifiers featured in how the TCRbeta library was prepared. TCRdb processed the PCR reads anew with MiXCR; each CDR3 protein has one entry. The sample consists of 55,000 to 70,000 distinct CDR3 sequences, roughly 10% of them appearing once. The input for sequencing was PBMCs, taken before TCRalphabeta/CD19-depleted stem cell transplant. The sequence was collected from a boy under 18 with acute myeloid leukemia, due to receive a stem cell transplant. This chain uses TRBV7-3 with TRBJ2-7; D gene uncertain. The CDR3 is CASSLGPAVNYEQYF. The CDR3 DNA is TGTGCCAGCAGCTTAGGCCCGGCGGTTAACTACGAGCAGTACTTC.